This T cell receptor beta chain was obtained from a study of radiation and T cells in renal cell carcinoma. Time point meaning: blood 4 weeks post-SBRT, at nephrectomy. Treatment reported: 15 Gy SBRT to primary tumor, nephrectomy 4 weeks later. Nephrectomy followed 15 Gy stereotactic body radiation by 4 weeks. This renal cell carcinoma was of the clear cell type. General observations from the study: Top tumor clonotypes rose in blood 2 weeks post-radiation, then contracted.

This table comes from immunoSEQ multiplex PCR, and its TCRdb copy is limited to in-frame clones, with some not included. In the table there are under 200,000 clones, about 87% of which are singletons. The V gene's germline CDR1 is SGHAT and CDR2 FQNNGV. This CDR3 contains 16 residues. Losses at the gene ends were 5 bases for V and 2 bases for J; bases not matched to a gene: 9. With respect to this clone: Antigen specificity is unknown.

The sequence was collected from a woman between 50 and 59 years old with renal cell carcinoma. The rearrangement uses TRBV11-2 and TRBJ1-5; 7 bases agree with TRBD1. The sequencing here drew on blood, taken from a patient whose treatment included radiotherapy and nephrectomy. The CDR3 DNA reads as TGTGCCAGCAGCCGGGGACAGAGGGATTGCAATCAGCCCCAGCATTTT. Protein: CASSRGQRDCNQPQHF.